The 20 T cell receptor beta chains in this list originate from one sample, sequenced in a study of identical twins. TCRdb processed the 5' RACE reads anew with MiXCR; each CDR3 protein has one entry. The sample holds under 1 million distinct CDR3 sequences, roughly an eighth seen once. These sequences were also reported in another study, on yellow fever vaccine responses in identical twins.

Material for sequencing was PBMCs. These receptors all stem from a woman aged 18-29 years in good health.

The rearrangement links TRBV3-1 to TRBJ2-1; tentatively, D is TRBD1 (5 bases). The CDR3 is 14 amino acids. V shed 10 bases and J shed 5 bases, with 18 bases lying between them. Germline V lookup: CDR1 LGHDT, CDR2 YNNKEL (reference sequence). The CDR3 DNA is TGTGCCACCAAGGGGCCCCGCTACGACAATGAGCAGTTCTTC. This sequence encodes CATKGPRYDNEQFF.

This clonotype was seen more than once but under ten times. The chain employs TRBV19 and TRBJ2-5; 11 bases match TRBD2. Unmatched junction bases numbered 6, after V lost 3 bases and J lost 6 bases. This CDR3 comprises 15 residues. CDR1 is LNHDA, CDR2 SQIVND, per germline (reference sequence). The CDR3 DNA reads as TGTGCCAGTAGTATTATAGCGGGAGGGGAAAAGACCCAGTACTTC. It encodes CASSIIAGGEKTQYF.

This chain connects TRBV4-1 to TRBJ1-1; 9 positions agree with TRBD1. Germline V gives CDR1 MGHRA, CDR2 YSYEKL. The CDR3 contains 14 residues. Trimming removed 6 bases from V and 7 bases from J; junction bases left unmatched: 9. DNA for the CDR3: TGCGCCAGCAGACGCACAGGGGGCAGTGGTGAAGCTTTCTTT. This translates into CASRRTGGSGEAFF.

This clonotype has at least ten counts. The chain couples TRBV10-2 to TRBJ2-3; no reliable D call. This CDR3 has 12 residues. Germline V gene data show CDR1 as WSHSY and CDR2 as SAAADI. The V gene lost 7 bases and the J gene lost 6 bases, with 11 bases spanning the gap. The DNA of the CDR3 is TGCGCCAGCACCACGACTGGGGATACGCAGTATTTT. Its protein is CASTTTGDTQYF.

The V and J genes are TRBV5-5 and TRBJ2-2; unclear D gene. This CDR3 comprises 15 residues. Germline loops: CDR1 SGHKS, CDR2 YYEKEE (reference sequence). V shed 1 base and J shed 4 bases, with 11 bases lying between them. CDR3 sequence: CASSLFQQGTGELFF. The CDR3 DNA reads TGTGCCAGCAGCTTGTTCCAGCAAGGCACCGGGGAGCTGTTTTTT.

The chain recombines TRBV28 with TRBJ2-1; possible D gene TRBD1, 5 bases. The germline gives CDR1 MDHEN, CDR2 SYDVKM. V was clipped by 3 bases and J by 7 bases, with 13 bases between them. The CDR3 sequence is 14 residues long. This chain's CDR3 is CASSLHQGWNEQFF. As DNA, the CDR3 is TGTGCCAGCAGTTTGCACCAGGGATGGAATGAGCAGTTCTTC. Combining the CDR3 with reference TRBV28 and TRBJ2-1 gives the whole variable domain DVKVTQSSRYLVKRTGEKVFLECVQDMDHENMFWYRQDPGLGLRLIYFSYDVKMKEKGDIPEGYSVSREKKERFSLILESASTNQTSMYLCASSLHQGWNEQFFGPGTRLTVL.

This clonotype was observed a handful of times. V gene TRBV11-2 combines with J gene TRBJ2-2, with a possible D match to TRBD1 (8 bases). The V gene lost 4 bases and the J gene lost 3 bases, with 15 bases spanning the gap. Germline assignment: CDR1 SGHAT and CDR2 FQNNGV. CDR3 size: 16 residues. CDR3 loop: CASSSWTGRDTGELFF. CDR3 sequence (DNA): TGTGCCAGCAGCTCCTGGACAGGGAGGGACACCGGGGAGCTGTTTTTT.

This clonotype was recorded a few times. The chain couples TRBV5-1 to TRBJ2-5; D may be TRBD1 or TRBD2 (7 bases each). The CDR3 contains 15 residues. From germline, CDR1 is SGHRS and CDR2 YFSETQ. V dropped 3 bases and J dropped 4 bases, with 16 bases sitting between them. The CDR3 nucleotides are TGCGCCAGCAGCTCGACAGGGAGGGAAGTAGAGACCCAGTACTTC. This translates into CASSSTGREVETQYF.

This chain links TRBV24-1 with TRBJ1-5, with TRBD1 identical over 12 bases. The CDR3 totals 18 residues. Germline V CDR1 and CDR2: KGHDR, SFDVKD. V dropped 7 bases and J dropped 0; count of bases not matched to a gene: 9. The CDR3 nucleotides read TGTGCCACCAGCTCCGGGACAGGGGGCTTCTATAGCAATCAGCCCCAGCATTTT. It yields the protein CATSSGTGGFYSNQPQHF.

The chain recombines TRBV14 with TRBJ2-7, with TRBD1 matching 8 bases. The J segment lost 5 bases and the V segment lost 4 bases, leaving 19 bases of the junction unmatched. CDR1 is SGHDN and CDR2 is FVKESK in the germline V gene. The CDR3 spans 18 residues. The CDR3 spells CASSPLLVGQVVRNEQYF. The CDR3, as DNA: TGTGCCAGCAGCCCACTACTAGTGGGACAGGTGGTAAGAAACGAGCAGTACTTC.

The chain recombines TRBV11-2 with TRBJ1-6, with a weak D call TRBD1 (5 bases). V was pared by 2 bases and J by 7 bases, with 12 bases between. The CDR3 length is 15 residues. Germline CDR1 reads SGHAT; CDR2 reads FQNNGV. CDR3: CASSLMRGQNSPLHF. DNA of the CDR3: TGTGCCAGCAGCTTAATGCGTGGACAAAATTCACCCCTCCACTTT.

In this sample, this clonotype turned up a few times. The chain uses TRBV10-3 and TRBJ2-5; 13 bases agree with TRBD2. Germline V gene lookup returns CDR1 ENHRY and CDR2 SYGVKD. This CDR3 comprises 14 residues. J was trimmed by 7 bases and V by 10 bases; bases with no gene match: 9. The CDR3 region has the DNA TGTGCCACCGGGACTAGCGGGGCCGAGGGGACCCAGTACTTC. Translation: CATGTSGAEGTQYF.

There are a few counts of this clonotype. Here the CDR3 reads CASSQDVRGGPTGELFF. The CDR3 coding sequence is TGCGCCAGCAGCCAAGACGTGCGGGGGGGTCCCACCGGGGAGCTGTTTTTT. The chain recombines TRBV4-1 with TRBJ2-2, with TRBD2 identical over 9 bases. Trimming at V came to 0 bases and at J to 4 bases, leaving 6 bases not matched to a gene. Germline V gives CDR1 MGHRA, CDR2 YSYEKL. The CDR3 runs to 17 residues.

The V gene is TRBV5-1, the J gene TRBJ2-5; D might be TRBD1 or TRBD2, each matching 5 bases. The ends were cut back, 3 bases at V and 5 bases at J, with 11 bases in the middle. Germline CDR1 reads SGHRS; CDR2 reads YFSETQ. The CDR3 totals 13 residues. The CDR3 nucleotides read TGCGCCAGCAGCTCCCCGGGGCCGGAGACCCAGTACTTC. As protein: CASSSPGPETQYF.

This chain joins TRBV27 and TRBJ2-5; D tentatively reads TRBD1 or TRBD2 (5 bases each). Trimming pared 1 base from V and 5 bases from J, leaving 17 bases between. Germline V gene lookup returns CDR1 MNHEY and CDR2 SMNVEV (reference sequence). This CDR3 has 16 amino acids. The CDR3 DNA reads as TGTGCCAGCAGTTTATTCGTCAGGTCAGGGAGCGAGACCCAGTACTTC. As protein: CASSLFVRSGSETQYF.

This clonotype was recorded at least ten times. The chain employs TRBV20-1 and TRBJ2-1; TRBD1 is a possible D gene (6 bases). With 0 bases removed from V and 5 bases from J, the gap between germline ends came to 14 bases. The CDR3 totals 15 residues. Germline CDR1 is DFQATT and CDR2 is SNEGSKA (reference sequence). This CDR3 reads CSARDIRGSDNEQFF. The CDR3 DNA reads as TGCAGTGCTAGAGATATTAGGGGGAGTGACAATGAGCAGTTCTTC.

The V and J genes are TRBV5-1 and TRBJ2-7; 15 bases are a match to TRBD2. CDR3 length: 16 residues. Losses at the gene ends were 4 bases for V and 1 base for J; bases not matched to a gene: 3. Germline assignment: CDR1 SGHRS and CDR2 YFSETQ. This CDR3 reads CASSHGTSGRSYEQYF. For the CDR3, the DNA is TGCGCCAGCAGCCACGGGACTAGCGGGAGGTCCTACGAGCAGTACTTC.

This clonotype was found many times. The chain combines TRBV4-1 with TRBJ2-1; 8 nucleotides align to TRBD2. V shed 4 bases, J shed 3 bases, and the junction held 8 bases outside the gene matches. Looked up from germline, CDR1 is MGHRA and CDR2 is YSYEKL. The CDR3 contains 16 residues. CDR3 sequence reads: CASSPTGLADYNEQFF. The CDR3 DNA reads as TGCGCCAGCAGCCCTACCGGACTAGCAGACTACAATGAGCAGTTCTTC.

This clonotype was seen many times. V and J are TRBV20-1 and TRBJ2-2, with 7 bases that match TRBD2. Germline assignment: CDR1 DFQATT and CDR2 SNEGSKA (reference sequence). V dropped 3 bases and J dropped 6; count of bases not matched to a gene: 7. The CDR3 is 14 amino acids. The CDR3 is CSARGGRGPGELFF. The CDR3 coding sequence is TGCAGTGCTAGGGGCGGGAGAGGGCCCGGGGAGCTGTTTTTT.

J is TRBJ2-1 and V is TRBV27; TRBD2 matches at 7 bases. CDR1 is MNHEY and CDR2 is SMNVEV in the germline V gene (reference sequence). Unmatched junction bases numbered 6, after V lost 1 base and J lost 3 bases. CDR3 length equals 16 residues. In DNA form, the CDR3 reads TGTGCCAGCAGTTTATTGGGTCGGGGGGACTACAATGAGCAGTTCTTC. Translated: CASSLLGRGDYNEQFF.